This TCR beta chain was observed in a study of technical replicates of blood from a few donors. TCRdb's table, derived via immunoSEQ multiplex PCR, lists solely in-frame clones and lacks some. Of roughly 45,000 clones in the sample, roughly 92% were seen once. The CDR3 extends over 15 amino acids. Germline CDR1 and CDR2: SGHTA and FQGNSA. The V gene end was trimmed by 5 bases and the J gene end by 0 bases; junction bases not matched to a gene: 5. This chain links TRBV7-2 with TRBJ2-7, with TRBD2 matching 9 bases. Sequenced material: PBMCs. The TCR originated in a human donor in good health. Some clones in this sample may be carry-over from other donors' samples. CDR3 sequence (DNA): TGTGCCAGCAGCCTCCTAGCGGGGAGCTCCTACGAGCAGTACTTC. Translated, it gives CASSLLAGSSYEQYF. Full variable domain (remainder filled in from reference TRBV7-2 and TRBJ2-7): GAGVSQSPSNKVTEKGKDVELRCDPISGHTALYWYRQSLGQGLEFLIYFQGNSAPDKSGLPSDRFSAERTGGSVSTLTIQRTQQEDSAVYLCASSLLAGSSYEQYFGPGTRLTVT.